This T cell receptor (beta chain) was found in a study of technical replicates of blood from several donors. Data came from immunoSEQ multiplex PCR; TCRdb stores just in-frame clones and leaves some out. The sample has around 80,000 clones, 95% to 98% seen once. The TCR sequence derives from a human donor in good health. Specimen: T cells isolated from PBMCs.

Here the CDR3 reads CASRLQGGTYEQYF. The CDR3 bases are TGTGCCAGCAGGCTACAGGGGGGGACCTACGAGCAGTACTTC. V usage is TRBV28 and J usage is TRBJ2-7; the D gene is possibly TRBD1 (8 bases). The CDR3 length is 14 residues. The germline gives CDR1 MDHEN, CDR2 SYDVKM. V was cut by 6 bases and J by 2 bases, with 14 bases left in between. Variable domain in full (rest from reference TRBV28 and TRBJ2-7): DVKVTQSSRYLVKRTGEKVFLECVQDMDHENMFWYRQDPGLGLRLIYFSYDVKMKEKGDIPEGYSVSREKKERFSLILESASTNQTSMYLCASRLQGGTYEQYFGPGTRLTVT.